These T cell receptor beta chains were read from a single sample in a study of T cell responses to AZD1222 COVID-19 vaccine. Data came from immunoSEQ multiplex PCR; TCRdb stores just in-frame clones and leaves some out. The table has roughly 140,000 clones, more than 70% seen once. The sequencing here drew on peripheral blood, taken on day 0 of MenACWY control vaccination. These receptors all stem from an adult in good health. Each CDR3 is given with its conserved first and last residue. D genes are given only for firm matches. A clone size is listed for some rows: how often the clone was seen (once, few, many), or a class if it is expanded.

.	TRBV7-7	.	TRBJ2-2	CASTAGYELFF	TGTGCTAGCACAGCCGGGTACGAGCTGTTTTTT
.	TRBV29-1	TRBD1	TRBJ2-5	CSADRGRETQYF	TGCAGCGCCGACAGGGGGCGAGAGACCCAGTACTTC
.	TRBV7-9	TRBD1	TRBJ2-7	CASAGTGSYEQYF	TGTGCCAGCGCCGGGACAGGATCCTACGAGCAGTACTTC
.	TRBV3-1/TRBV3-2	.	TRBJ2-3	CASRDRRRADTQYF	TGTGCCAGCAGGGACCGACGACGGGCAGATACGCAGTATTTT
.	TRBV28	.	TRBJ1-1	CASYTRMNTEAFF	TGTGCCAGTTATACCCGAATGAACACTGAAGCTTTCTTT
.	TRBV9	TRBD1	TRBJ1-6	CASSRDRGTNSPLHF	TGTGCCAGCAGCAGGGACAGGGGAACGAATTCACCCCTCCACTTT
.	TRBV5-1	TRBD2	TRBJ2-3	CASRTGLAAITDTQYF	TGCGCCAGCAGGACGGGACTAGCGGCGATCACAGATACGCAGTATTTT
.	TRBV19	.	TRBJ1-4	CASSKQDGRYEKLFF	TGTGCCAGTAGTAAACAGGACGGACGGTATGAAAAACTGTTTTTT
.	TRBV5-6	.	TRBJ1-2	CASSLLSGTELYGYTF	TGTGCCAGCAGCTTATTATCCGGGACGGAACTTTATGGCTACACCTTC
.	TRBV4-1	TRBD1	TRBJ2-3	CASSQDAPLTKGATDTQYF	TGCGCCAGCAGCCAAGATGCCCCCCTAACCAAGGGGGCCACAGATACGCAGTATTTT
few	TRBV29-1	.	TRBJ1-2	CSAFVETTRLSQSYTF	TGCAGCGCGTTCGTGGAGACCACTAGATTAAGTCAAAGCTACACCTTC
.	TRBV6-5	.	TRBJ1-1	CASSYSRRGTEAFF	TGTGCCAGCAGTTACTCGAGGAGAGGAACTGAAGCTTTCTTT
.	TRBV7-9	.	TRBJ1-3	CASSPLSGNTIYF	TGTGCCAGCAGCCCTCTTTCCGGAAACACCATATATTTT
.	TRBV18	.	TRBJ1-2	CASSPPRFNYGYTF	TGTGCCAGCTCACCACCCAGATTTAACTATGGCTACACCTTC
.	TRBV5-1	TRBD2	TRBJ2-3	CASSPGSSGTTDTQYF	TGCGCCAGCAGCCCGGGTTCGAGCGGGACTACAGATACGCAGTATTTT
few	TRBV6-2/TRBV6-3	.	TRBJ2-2	CASSSGRGGELFF	TGTGCCAGCAGTTCGGGTCGGGGCGGGGAGCTGTTTTTT
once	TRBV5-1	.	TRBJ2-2	CASSLGHQNTGELFF	TGCGCCAGCAGCTTGGGGCACCAAAACACCGGGGAGCTGTTTTTT
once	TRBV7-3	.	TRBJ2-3	CASSLNGEADTQYF	TGTGCCAGCAGCTTAAACGGGGAAGCAGATACGCAGTATTTT
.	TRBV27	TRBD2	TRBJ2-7	CASSRDQREINEQYF	TGTGCCAGCAGTAGAGACCAGCGGGAGATCAACGAGCAGTACTTC
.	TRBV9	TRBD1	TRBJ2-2	CASSWDRADTGELFF	TGTGCCAGCAGCTGGGACAGGGCGGACACCGGGGAGCTGTTTTTT
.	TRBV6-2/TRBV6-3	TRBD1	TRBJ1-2	CASSDPGQGYGYTF	TGTGCCAGCAGTGATCCGGGACAGGGATATGGCTACACCTTC
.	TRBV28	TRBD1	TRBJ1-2	CASSFGTENYGYTF	TGTGCCAGCAGTTTTGGGACAGAGAACTATGGCTACACCTTC
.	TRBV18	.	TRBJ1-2	CASSPTRGDYGYTF	TGTGCCAGCTCACCTACCAGGGGCGACTATGGCTACACCTTC
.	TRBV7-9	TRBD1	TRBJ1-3	CASSPTGAAGGNTIYF	TGTGCCAGCAGCCCCACAGGGGCGGCGGGTGGAAACACCATATATTTT
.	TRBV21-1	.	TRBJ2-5	CASSKVYGTQETQYF	TGTGCCAGCAGCAAGGTCTACGGGACCCAAGAGACCCAGTACTTC
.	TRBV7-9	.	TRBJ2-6	CASSRRDAYSGANVLTF	TGTGCCAGCAGCCGCAGGGACGCTTACTCTGGGGCCAACGTCCTGACTTTC
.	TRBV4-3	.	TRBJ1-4	CASSQAAPGGGEKLFF	TGCGCCAGCAGCCAAGCCGCCCCAGGTGGGGGGGAAAAACTGTTTTTT
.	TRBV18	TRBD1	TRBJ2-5	CASSNRGTGQETQYF	TGTGCCAGCTCTAACCGAGGGACAGGACAAGAGACCCAGTACTTC
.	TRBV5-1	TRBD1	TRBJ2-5	CASSSGQQETQYF	TGCGCCAGCAGCTCGGGACAGCAAGAGACCCAGTACTTC
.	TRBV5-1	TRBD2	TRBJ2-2	CASSLAGRSGELFF	TGCGCCAGCAGCTTGGCCGGGAGGTCCGGGGAGCTGTTTTTT
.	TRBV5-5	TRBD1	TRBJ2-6	CASSRQGASGANVLTF	TGTGCCAGCAGCAGACAGGGGGCGTCTGGGGCCAACGTCCTGACTTTC
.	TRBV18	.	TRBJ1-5	CASSPRDGHQPQHF	TGTGCCAGCTCACCAAGGGACGGCCATCAGCCCCAGCATTTT
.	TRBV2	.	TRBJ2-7	CASSALRQTYEQYF	TGTGCCAGCAGCGCCCTTAGACAAACCTACGAGCAGTACTTC
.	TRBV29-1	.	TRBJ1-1	CSVVRGGDTEAFF	TGCAGCGTTGTCCGCGGGGGAGACACTGAAGCTTTCTTT
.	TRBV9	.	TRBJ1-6	CASSVAGLGDYNSPLHF	TGTGCCAGCAGCGTAGCCGGCCTAGGGGATTATAATTCACCCCTCCACTTT
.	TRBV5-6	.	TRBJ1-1	CASLRYNTEAFF	TGTGCCAGCCTCCGATATAACACTGAAGCTTTCTTT
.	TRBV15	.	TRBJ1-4	CATSRDLGPNEKLFF	TGTGCCACCAGCAGAGATCTGGGACCTAATGAAAAACTGTTTTTT
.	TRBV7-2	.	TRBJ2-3	CASSLGRGGRTDTQYF	TGTGCCAGCAGCTTGGGACGGGGCGGGCGCACAGATACGCAGTATTTT
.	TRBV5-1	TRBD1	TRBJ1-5	CASSPATGVNQPQHF	TGCGCCAGCAGTCCGGCGACAGGGGTTAATCAGCCCCAGCATTTT
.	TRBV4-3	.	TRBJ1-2	CASSQEFQGGGYTF	TGCGCCAGCAGCCAAGAATTTCAGGGCGGGGGCTACACCTTC
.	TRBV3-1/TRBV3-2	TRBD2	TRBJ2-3	CASSHLTSGGARYF	TGTGCCAGCAGCCATCTAACTAGCGGGGGCGCCCGGTATTTT
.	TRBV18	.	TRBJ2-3	CASSPPSTDTQYF	TGTGCCAGCTCACCACCTAGCACAGATACGCAGTATTTT
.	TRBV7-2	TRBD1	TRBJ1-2	CASSLRRLGQGVNYGYTF	TGTGCCAGCAGCTTAAGGCGTTTGGGGCAGGGGGTTAACTATGGCTACACCTTC
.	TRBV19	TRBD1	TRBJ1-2	CASSRTGDYGYTF	TGTGCCAGTAGCCGGACAGGGGACTATGGCTACACCTTC
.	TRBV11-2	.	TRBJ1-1	CASSTSQGGTEAFF	TGTGCCAGCAGCACGTCACAGGGTGGCACTGAAGCTTTCTTT
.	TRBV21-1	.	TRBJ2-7	CAQTTSGRVVFREQYF	TGTGCCCAAACGACTAGCGGGAGGGTGGTGTTTCGCGAGCAGTACTTC
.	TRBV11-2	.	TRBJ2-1	CASSKGGGTRLDNEQFF	TGTGCCAGCAGCAAGGGTGGCGGGACTCGACTTGACAATGAGCAGTTCTTC